These 29 T cell receptor beta chains were sequenced from one sample in a study of tumor and adjacent non-tumor tissue in lung cancer. TCRbeta libraries were built with three rounds of nested PCR, modified from ARM-PCR. One entry per CDR3 protein results from TCRdb running MiXCR on the multiplex PCR reads. The top ten hold 8.5% to 10% of the sample, which has tens of thousands of distinct CDR3 sequences, around 77% seen once. The template was RNA from unsorted bulk tissue. Sequenced input: lung tumor tissue. The receptor set was obtained from a woman aged 40 to 55 with non-small cell lung cancer.

Notes on this clonotype: This sequence may be a read error, since a much larger clone differs from it by one base. The chain combines TRBV20-1 with TRBJ2-3, with D maybe TRBD2 (6 bases). This CDR3 has 15 amino acids. Germline lookup yields CDR1 DFQATT and CDR2 SNEGSKA (reference sequence). V was pared by 4 bases and J by 2 bases, with 16 bases between. The CDR3 coding sequence is TGCAGTGCTACGGAGCGGGCACCCACCACAGATACGCAGTATTTT. Translation gives CSATERAPTTDTQYF.

Comments on this clonotype: A much bigger clone sits one base away, suggesting this may be a read error. The chain has TRBV7-9 and TRBJ1-2; D possibly corresponds to TRBD1 (5 bases). CDR3 length: 13 residues. In germline, CDR1 is SEHNR, CDR2 FQNEAQ (reference sequence). Trimming pared 2 bases from V and 6 bases from J, leaving 10 bases between. CDR3 DNA sequence: TGTGCCAGCAGCTTAACGGGGCCAAATGGCTACACCTTC. Translation: CASSLTGPNGYTF.

With regard to this clonotype: One junction end does not reproduce the germline sequence, and a read error may be involved. The chain carries TRBV12-3 or TRBV12-4 and TRBJ2-3; either TRBD1 or TRBD2 may supply D (5 bases each). The CDR3 spans 16 residues. The CDR3 DNA follows: TGTGCCAGTAGTCCCGGGGTAGCCTGGGTGACAGATACACAGTATTTT. Its translation: CASSPGVAWVTDTQYF.

For this clonotype: With a much larger clone just one base away, this may be a read error. The chain uses TRBV20-1 and TRBJ2-7, with 11 bases lining up with TRBD2. V was clipped by 4 bases and J by 2 bases; unmatched bases: 1. The CDR3 is 13 residues long. CDR1 and CDR2 from the germline V gene are DFQATT and SNEGSKA (reference sequence). This chain's CDR3 is CSAMGLAAYEQYF. In nucleotides, the CDR3 is TGCAGTGCTATGGGACTAGCGGCCTACGAGCAGTACTTC.

Worth noting for this clonotype: One end of the junction does not line up with germline, which may come from a read error. This chain links TRBV11-3 with TRBJ2-1; 7 positions match TRBD1. Per germline, CDR1 SGHNT and CDR2 YENEEA. The CDR3 runs to 14 residues. The CDR3, as DNA: TGTGCCAGCAGCCCCGGACAGGAGGACAATGAGCAGTGCTTC. Its translation: CASSPGQEDNEQCF. The full variable domain, in which reference TRBV11-3 and TRBJ2-1 provide the parts outside the CDR3, is EAGVVQSPRYKIIEKKQPVAFWCNPISGHNTLYWYLQNLGQGPELLIRYENEEAVDDSQLPKDRFSAERLKGVDSTLKIQPAELGDSAVYLCASSPGQEDNEQCFGPGTRLTVL.

The sample holds one count of this clonotype. Being one base from a much bigger clone, this may be a read error. The chain carries TRBV20-1 and TRBJ2-7; tentatively, D is TRBD1 (6 bases). This CDR3 is built from 14 residues. Germline CDR1 and CDR2: DFQATT and SNEGSKA (reference sequence). As DNA, the CDR3 is TGCAATGCTAGGGACCCCTGGGACACCTACGAGCAGTACTTC. It codes for CNARDPWDTYEQYF.

On this clonotype itself: Its ends do not fully match the called genes, so a read error is possible. This rearrangement joins TRBV28 to TRBJ2-2, with D possibly called TRBD1 or TRBD2 (6 bases each). The V gene's germline CDR1 is MDHEN and CDR2 SYDVKM. This CDR3 spans 15 amino acids. CDR3 loop: CASSRTTGTIGEMFF. CDR3 bases: TGTGCCAGCAGTCGGACTACAGGGACAATCGGGGAGATGTTTTTT.

The rearrangement links TRBV5-1 to TRBJ2-6; 8 bases align to TRBD1. CDR3 length: 18 amino acids. From germline, CDR1 is SGHRS and CDR2 YFSETQ. The ends lost 5 bases at V and 0 bases at J; junction bases unmatched: 10. CDR3 residues: CASRSGQGTFSGANVLTF. The CDR3 bases are TGCGCCAGCAGATCTGGACAGGGTACCTTCTCTGGGGCCAACGTCCTGACTTTC.

About this clonotype itself: This may be a read error, as it is one base from a much larger clone. The rearrangement joins TRBV20-1 to TRBJ1-5, with 7 positions matching TRBD1. Losses at the gene ends were 6 bases for V and 4 bases for J; bases not matched to a gene: 12. This CDR3 spans 15 amino acids. Germline CDR1 and CDR2: DFQATT and SNEGSKA (reference sequence). CDR3 region: CSASPSRGGNQPQHF. CDR3 DNA sequence: TGCAGTGCCTCTCCCTCCAGGGGGGGGAATCAGCCCCAGCATTTT.

This clonotype was found once. One end of the junction varies from germline; a read error may be responsible. This chain joins TRBV28 and TRBJ2-1; D perhaps matches TRBD2 (6 bases). Germline lookup yields CDR1 MDHEN and CDR2 SYDVKM. This CDR3 region has 17 residues. CDR3 DNA: TGTGCCAGTAGTTTACCCACGTTTAGGGGCGGGGAGGATGAGGAGTTCTTC. This translates into CASSLPTFRGGEDEEFF.

Regarding this clonotype: A read error is likely, as this CDR3 ends without the conserved phenylalanine or tryptophan. This chain uses TRBV6-1 with TRBJ2-3; no firm D call. The J call is in doubt because the DNA end fits TRBJ1-5 better. The germline V gene has CDR1 MNHNS and CDR2 SASEGT. CDR3 length equals 12 residues. The chain's CDR3 is CDSAVGTDTQHS. DNA for the CDR3: TGTGACAGCGCAGTTGGCACAGATACGCAGCATTCT.

Points on this clonotype: Lacking the conserved final phenylalanine or tryptophan, this CDR3 likely reflects a read error. It is unclear where the CDR3 begins or ends on the DNA, so no DNA is shown, and the CDR3 is as TCRdb lists it. The V call is TRBV11-2, the J call TRBJ2-7; the table calls TRBD1, which could not be checked here. The CDR3 is 16 residues long, ends included. From germline, CDR1 is SGHAT and CDR2 FQNNGV. The CDR3 is CAGSPLGGQGYYEQNI.

The chain links TRBV6-6 to TRBJ2-1; D may be TRBD2 (5 bases). The germline CDR1 and CDR2 sequences are MNHNY and SVGAGI (reference sequence). V was shortened by 5 bases and J by 4 bases, with 15 bases between the two germline ends. CDR3 length: 15 residues. For the CDR3, the DNA is TGTGCCAGCAGTACCGGGATTAGCGATTACAATGAGCAGTTCTTC. This gives the protein CASSTGISDYNEQFF.

The table lists this clonotype with many counts. This rearrangement joins TRBV5-1 to TRBJ1-4; 10 nucleotides match TRBD1. The V gene end was trimmed by 4 bases and the J gene end by 6 bases; junction bases not matched to a gene: 3. The CDR3 loop spans 14 amino acids. The germline V gene encodes CDR1 SGHRS and CDR2 YFSETQ. In DNA, the CDR3 is TGCGCCAGCAGCATGGACAGGGGGGATGAAAAACTGTTTTTT. Translating it yields CASSMDRGDEKLFF.

A few counts support this clonotype. Being one base from a much bigger clone, this may be a read error. The J gene is TRBJ2-7, the V gene TRBV12-3 or TRBV12-4; the D gene could be TRBD1 or TRBD2 (5 bases each). The CDR3 is 12 residues long. The V and J ends lost 5 bases and 4 bases respectively, with 9 bases between them. This CDR3 is CASSGTGYEQYF. CDR3 DNA sequence: TGTGCCAGCAGTGGGACGGGGTACGAGCAGTACTTC.

The V and J genes are TRBV6-5 and TRBJ2-7; 8 nucleotides align to TRBD1. The CDR3 is made up of 16 amino acids. The germline gives CDR1 MNHEY, CDR2 SVGAGI. The V and J ends lost 9 bases and 2 bases, in that order; junction bases with no gene match: 15. CDR3 DNA: TGTGCCAGTAGAACAAACCGGGACAGGATCCCCTACGAGCAGTACTTC. Residues: CASRTNRDRIPYEQYF.

Worth noting for this clonotype: The missing conserved phenylalanine or tryptophan at the end of this CDR3 makes a read error likely. The DNA is omitted, as the CDR3 cannot be located on it reliably, and the CDR3 follows TCRdb's listing. The CDR3: CASRKTSGAYEQYI. The gene calls are TRBV12-3 or TRBV12-4 and TRBJ2-7; TRBD2 is taken as the D call from the table, unchecked against the DNA. 14 amino acids form the CDR3, both terminal residues included.

On this clonotype itself: Sequence at one end of the junction differs from germline and may be a read error. The chain recombines TRBV2 with TRBJ1-5; no definite D call. The CDR3 spans 14 residues. CDR1 SNHLY and CDR2 FYNNEI come from the germline V gene. The CDR3 DNA sequence: TGTGCCAGCAGTCTCCAAAATAGCAATCAGCCCAAGCATTTT. Residues: CASSLQNSNQPKHF.

The V gene is TRBV6-5, the J gene TRBJ2-7, with 9 positions matching TRBD1. The V gene's germline CDR1 is MNHEY and CDR2 SVGAGI. The CDR3 runs 15 residues. The ends lost 5 bases at V and 10 bases at J; junction bases unmatched: 15. The CDR3 spells CASSKPGTGNYAQYF. The DNA of the CDR3 is TGTGCCAGCAGTAAGCCCGGGACAGGGAACTACGCACAGTACTTC.

This clonotype was recorded once. The junction differs from germline at one of its ends, possibly a read error. The chain is built from TRBV29-1 and TRBJ2-2, with D tentatively TRBD2 (5 bases). CDR3 size: 14 residues. Germline V lookup: CDR1 SQVTM, CDR2 ANQGSEA. CDR3 region: CSLEERAVTGELFF. CDR3 nucleotide sequence: TGTAGCCTTGAAGAGAGGGCCGTCACCGGGGAGCTGTTTTTT.

Concerning this clonotype itself: A read error may be the cause here, since a much bigger clone is one base away. This chain joins TRBV28 and TRBJ1-1; D is possibly TRBD1 (5 bases). CDR3 length equals 14 residues. Per the germline V gene, CDR1 is MDHEN and CDR2 is SYDVKM. Trimming cost V 10 bases and J 3 bases, with 18 bases left between them. The CDR3 here is CANSPNAGHTEAFF. As DNA, the CDR3 is TGTGCCAACAGCCCAAATGCGGGGCACACTGAAGCTTTCTTT.

Concerning this clonotype itself: A read error may account for a junction end that differs from germline. The chain recombines TRBV29-1 with TRBJ1-2; 7 bases are a match to TRBD1. Germline CDR1 and CDR2: SQVTM and ANQGSEA. The CDR3 length is 14 residues. The CDR3 sequence: CSDDGQDPLHGYSF. The DNA of the CDR3 is TGCAGCGACGATGGACAGGATCCCTTACATGGCTACAGCTTC.

As for this clonotype: One end of the junction fails to match germline, which may point to a read error. The chain uses TRBV6-1 and TRBJ1-6; D perhaps matches TRBD1 (5 bases). Germline V gene sequence: CDR1 MNHNS, CDR2 SASEGT. This CDR3 has 17 residues. The DNA of the CDR3 is TGTGCCAGCGTGAAACAGGAAGGTGGAGGATATAATTCACTCCTCCACTTT. This translates into CASVKQEGGGYNSLLHF.

The chain joins TRBV5-1 to TRBJ2-3; D is perhaps TRBD2 (6 bases). V was clipped by 3 bases and J by 5 bases, with 16 bases between them. Germline CDR1 SGHRS, CDR2 YFSETQ. CDR3 length equals 15 residues. CDR3 coding DNA: TGCGCCAGCAGCTATTTGACAAGGGAGGTAGATACGCAGTATTTT. Its translation: CASSYLTREVDTQYF.

A note on this clonotype: A read error may be the cause here, since a much bigger clone is one base away. The rearrangement links TRBV20-1 to TRBJ2-7; D is unresolved. The CDR3 spans 11 residues. The V gene's germline CDR1 is DFQATT and CDR2 SNEGSKA (reference sequence). CDR3 sequence: CCGIFSYEQYF. The CDR3 DNA follows: TGCTGTGGTATTTTTTCCTACGAGCAGTACTTC.

Regarding this clonotype: A junction boundary mismatches the germline segment, possibly from a read error. The genes are TRBV10-2 and TRBJ1-5; 7 bases agree with TRBD1. The V gene's germline CDR1 is WSHSY and CDR2 SAAADI. This CDR3 spans 13 amino acids. The CDR3 reads CASTDRANEPQHF. CDR3 sequence (DNA): TGCGCCAGCACTGACAGGGCTAATGAGCCCCAACATTTT.

For this clonotype: An end of the junction does not agree with germline; a read error may underlie this. V and J are TRBV11-3 and TRBJ2-3; weak D call: TRBD2 (5 bases). The CDR3 contains 19 residues. The germline gives CDR1 SGHNT, CDR2 YENEEA. The CDR3 protein is CASSLGSPWTPRSPDTQYF. CDR3 bases: TGTGCTAGCAGCTTAGGTTCTCCTTGGACTCCAAGGTCCCCAGATACACAGTATTTT.

This clonotype is classed as medium-sized (0.01 to 0.1%). The chain links TRBV11-2 to TRBJ2-1; tentatively, D is TRBD2 (5 bases). V shed 2 bases and J shed 9 bases, with 11 bases lying between them. The CDR3 is made up of 13 amino acids. Germline V gives CDR1 SGHAT, CDR2 FQNNGV. The CDR3 loop reads CASSLRGSGEQFF. The CDR3 coding sequence is TGTGCCAGCAGCTTACGAGGGTCTGGTGAGCAGTTCTTC.

This clonotype was observed once. This may arise from a read error, as a much more abundant clone is one base away. The chain combines TRBV7-8 with TRBJ2-7, with 7 bases aligning to TRBD1. Germline CDR1 SGHVS, CDR2 FQNEAQ. CDR3 length: 13 residues. For the CDR3, the DNA is TGTACCAGCAGCATGGACAGGCAATCCGAGCAGTACTTC. Translated: CTSSMDRQSEQYF. Based on the CDR3 plus reference TRBV7-8 and TRBJ2-7, the full variable domain is GAGVSQSPRYKVAKRGQDVALRCDPISGHVSLFWYQQALGQGPEFLTYFQNEAQLDKSGLPSDRFFAERPEGSVSTLKIQRTQQEDSAVYLCTSSMDRQSEQYFGPGTRLTVT.